These 25 T cell receptor beta chains came from one sample sequenced in a study of OX40 agonist ivuxolimab in advanced cancers. Profiled with immunoSEQ multiplex PCR; TCRdb holds only in-frame clones, not every one. Of over 50,000 clones detected, about 90% appear once; the ten largest clones hold approximately 20%. The material was CD4+ or CD8+ T cells sorted from blood, obtained in a trial of the OX40 agonist ivuxolimab. These receptors were taken from an adult with an advanced solid tumor such as melanoma, head and neck, liver or kidney cancer.

The gene calls are TRBV19 and TRBJ2-1; 8 bases map to TRBD2. Germline V lookup: CDR1 LNHDA, CDR2 SQIVND (reference sequence). The CDR3 is 15 amino acids. The J segment lost 7 bases and the V segment lost 4 bases, leaving 9 bases of the junction unmatched. The DNA of the CDR3 is TGTGCCAGTAGTAGGGTAGCGGGGCTAGGTAATGAGCAGTTCTTC. This translates into CASSRVAGLGNEQFF.

The CDR3 region is CASSSFSLNTDTQYF. CDR3 bases: TGTGCCAGCAGTTCCTTCTCTCTCAACACAGATACGCAGTATTTT. This sequence joins TRBV27 and TRBJ2-3; D not certain. The CDR3 extends over 15 amino acids. In germline, CDR1 is MNHEY, CDR2 SMNVEV (reference sequence). V dropped 4 bases and J dropped 2 bases, with 13 bases sitting between them.

The rearrangement uses TRBV28 and TRBJ2-1, with a weak D call TRBD2 (5 bases). Between the trimmed V and J ends, which lost 4 bases and 1 base, there was a span of 14 bases. The germline V gene has CDR1 MDHEN and CDR2 SYDVKM. The CDR3 runs 16 residues. The CDR3 DNA follows: TGTGCCAGCAGTTCCTTCCCCGAGGGATCCTACAATGAGCAGTTCTTC. Translation gives CASSSFPEGSYNEQFF.

The V call is TRBV6-5, the J call TRBJ2-5; D gene ambiguous. Germline V gene data show CDR1 as MNHEY and CDR2 as SVGAGI. The CDR3 spans 15 residues. Trimming cost V 2 bases and J 0 bases, with 10 bases left between them. CDR3 loop: CASSYSPRYQETQYF. The DNA for the CDR3 is TGTGCCAGCAGTTACAGTCCGAGGTACCAAGAGACCCAGTACTTC.

The chain combines TRBV11-2 with TRBJ2-7; tentatively, D is TRBD1 (6 bases). The CDR3 is 14 residues long. Germline lookup yields CDR1 SGHAT and CDR2 FQNNGV. V was trimmed by 1 base and J by 2 bases, leaving 9 bases between them. The CDR3 sequence: CASSLAAGAYEQYF. Written as DNA, the CDR3 is TGTGCCAGCAGCTTAGCAGCAGGGGCCTACGAGCAGTACTTC. The variable domain in full, completed from reference TRBV11-2 and TRBJ2-7, reads EAGVAQSPRYKIIEKRQSVAFWCNPISGHATLYWYQQILGQGPKLLIQFQNNGVVDDSQLPKDRFSAERLKGVDSTLKIQPAKLEDSAVYLCASSLAAGAYEQYFGPGTRLTVT.

The chain carries TRBV6-1 and TRBJ1-5; TRBD1 is a possible D gene (5 bases). Deletions cut 4 bases from V and 4 bases from J, with 14 bases between. This CDR3 is 15 amino acids long. CDR1 is MNHNS, CDR2 SASEGT, per germline. The CDR3, as DNA: TGTGCCAGCAGTGGGGGGTTGTCGATAAATCAGCCCCAGCATTTT. Protein product: CASSGGLSINQPQHF.

V gene TRBV19 combines with J gene TRBJ1-5; D uncertain. This CDR3 has 15 amino acids. In germline, CDR1 is LNHDA, CDR2 SQIVND (reference sequence). V lost 7 bases, J lost 1 base, and 14 bases lay in between. The DNA of the CDR3 is TGTGCCAGTATCTCGGGTCTGGGGAGCAATCAGCCCCAGCATTTT. Translated, it gives CASISGLGSNQPQHF.

V gene TRBV5-4 combines with J gene TRBJ2-7; possible D gene TRBD1, 6 bases. V dropped 4 bases and J dropped 4 bases, with 12 bases sitting between them. The CDR3 contains 13 residues. The germline gives CDR1 SGHNT, CDR2 YYREEE (reference sequence). CDR3 sequence: CASSQGQQYEQYF. DNA for the CDR3: TGTGCCAGCAGCCAAGGACAGCAGTACGAGCAGTACTTC.

This clone was found once. CDR3 nucleotide sequence: TGTGCCAGCAGCTTAGGACCCGACAGCTATAGCAATCAGCCCCAGCATTTT. Translated: CASSLGPDSYSNQPQHF. This chain uses TRBV7-6 with TRBJ1-5, with D perhaps TRBD1 (5 bases). The CDR3 loop spans 17 amino acids. Germline V CDR1 and CDR2: SGHVS, FNYEAQ. The V end lost 1 base, the J end lost 0 bases, and 13 bases lay between the germline ends.

V usage is TRBV6-5 and J usage is TRBJ2-1; D is possibly TRBD2 (5 bases). V was shortened by 5 bases and J by 7 bases, with 15 bases between the two germline ends. CDR3 length: 14 residues. Germline lookup yields CDR1 MNHEY and CDR2 SVGAGI. This chain's CDR3 is CASSIRGLWNEQFF. The CDR3 region has the DNA TGTGCCAGCAGTATCCGGGGTCTCTGGAATGAGCAGTTCTTC.

The CDR3 DNA reads TGCGCCAGCACCAGGGGGAGCGCCTACAATGAGCAGTTCTTC. Protein sequence: CASTRGSAYNEQFF. The chain combines TRBV5-1 with TRBJ2-1; TRBD1 aligns across 7 bases. The CDR3 extends over 14 amino acids. The V and J ends lost 6 bases and 2 bases, in that order; junction bases with no gene match: 5. Germline values: CDR1 SGHRS, CDR2 YFSETQ.

This rearrangement joins TRBV4-2 to TRBJ2-3, with TRBD1 identical over 8 bases. From germline, CDR1 is LGHNA and CDR2 YNFKEQ. The CDR3 runs 17 residues. The ends lost 2 bases at V and 1 base at J; junction bases unmatched: 8. CDR3 amino acids: CASSQMGPGQGTDTQYF. The CDR3 DNA reads TGTGCCAGCAGCCAAATGGGGCCGGGACAGGGCACAGATACGCAGTATTTT.

The rearrangement uses TRBV6-4 and TRBJ2-6; D is ambiguous. CDR3 length: 14 residues. Germline V gene data show CDR1 as MRHNA and CDR2 as SNTAGT. V lost 2 bases and J lost 4, with 6 bases in between. The CDR3 reads CASSDRSGANVLTF. In DNA form, the CDR3 reads TGTGCCAGCAGTGACCGGTCAGGGGCCAACGTCCTGACTTTC.

The gene calls are TRBV4-3 and TRBJ2-2, with D possibly being TRBD1 (5 bases). The CDR3 spans 18 residues. Germline V CDR1 and CDR2: LGHNA, YSLEER. V was pared by 1 base and J by 3 bases, with 18 bases between. This chain's CDR3 is CASSQVFLLDKHTGELFF. The CDR3 coding sequence is TGCGCCAGCAGCCAAGTATTTCTCCTGGACAAGCACACCGGGGAGCTGTTTTTT.

The V and J genes are TRBV7-6 and TRBJ2-6, with a weak D call TRBD1 (5 bases). This CDR3 has 17 amino acids. V was pared by 2 bases and J by 1 base, with 12 bases between. Germline V CDR1 and CDR2: SGHVS, FNYEAQ. The CDR3 DNA is TGTGCCAGCAGCTTAAAGCAGGGAACTTCTGGGGCCAACGTCCTGACTTTC. Its translation: CASSLKQGTSGANVLTF. Based on the CDR3 plus reference TRBV7-6 and TRBJ2-6, the full variable domain is GAGVSQSPRYKVTKRGQDVALRCDPISGHVSLYWYRQALGQGPEFLTYFNYEAQQDKSGLPNDRFSAERPEGSISTLTIQRTEQRDSAMYRCASSLKQGTSGANVLTFGAGSRLTVL.

The gene calls are TRBV6-6 and TRBJ1-1; a possible D gene is TRBD1 (5 bases). Germline V gives CDR1 MNHNY, CDR2 SVGAGI (reference sequence). V was trimmed by 9 bases and J by 0 bases, leaving 8 bases between them. The CDR3 covers 12 residues. Here the CDR3 reads CASRGLNTEAFF. CDR3 bases: TGTGCCAGTCGGGGGTTGAACACTGAAGCTTTCTTT.

The chain carries TRBV6-6 and TRBJ2-1; 12 bases align to TRBD2. The V gene's germline CDR1 is MNHNY and CDR2 SVGAGI (reference sequence). The V gene end was trimmed by 6 bases and the J gene end by 0 bases; junction bases not matched to a gene: 3. The CDR3 runs 16 residues. CDR3 region: CASRQGLAGSYNEQFF. In DNA form, the CDR3 reads TGTGCCAGCAGACAGGGACTAGCGGGCTCCTACAATGAGCAGTTCTTC.

The chain couples TRBV6-5 to TRBJ2-1; D is perhaps TRBD2 (6 bases). This CDR3 comprises 14 residues. Per germline, CDR1 MNHEY and CDR2 SVGAGI. Trimming stripped 5 bases from V and 6 bases from J, with 14 bases between. This CDR3 reads CASSQLAAGNEQFF. CDR3 DNA sequence: TGTGCCAGCAGTCAACTAGCAGCCGGCAATGAGCAGTTCTTC.

The chain is built from TRBV27 and TRBJ2-6, with D perhaps given as TRBD1 or TRBD2 (6 bases each). The germline V gene encodes CDR1 MNHEY and CDR2 SMNVEV (reference sequence). The CDR3 loop spans 16 amino acids. Trimming took 0 bases from V and 2 from J, leaving 8 bases between them. CDR3 sequence: CASSLSRGAGANVLTF. The CDR3 DNA sequence: TGTGCCAGCAGTTTATCGAGGGGGGCTGGGGCCAACGTCCTGACTTTC.

The rearrangement uses TRBV7-9 and TRBJ2-3; D unresolved. Germline loops: CDR1 SEHNR, CDR2 FQNEAQ (reference sequence). There are 16 residues in the CDR3. V lost 2 bases and J lost 2, with 14 bases in between. The CDR3 reads CASSLLAYSSTDTQYF. The CDR3 DNA reads as TGTGCCAGCAGCTTATTGGCTTATTCCTCCACAGATACGCAGTATTTT. Looking up the rest from reference TRBV7-9 and TRBJ2-3 gives the full variable domain: DTGVSQNPRHKITKRGQNVTFRCDPISEHNRLYWYRQTLGQGPEFLTYFQNEAQLEKSRLLSDRFSAERPKGSFSTLEIQRTEQGDSAMYLCASSLLAYSSTDTQYFGPGTRLTVL.

This clone was observed at least ten times. The chain recombines TRBV30 with TRBJ1-5; no clear D. Trimming left V 0 bases short and J 2 bases short, with 14 bases between. CDR1 and CDR2 (germline): GTSNPN, SVGIG (reference sequence). This CDR3 contains 16 residues. The CDR3 region is CAWSVSWREGNQPQHF. CDR3 sequence (DNA): TGTGCCTGGAGTGTGAGTTGGCGGGAGGGCAATCAGCCCCAGCATTTT.

The chain joins TRBV19 to TRBJ1-1; a weak D match, TRBD1 (5 bases). The V and J ends lost 3 bases and 4 bases respectively, with 15 bases between them. This CDR3 contains 15 residues. Germline assignment: CDR1 LNHDA and CDR2 SQIVND (reference sequence). The CDR3 region is CASSMGLGVFTEAFF. The CDR3 bases are TGTGCCAGTAGTATGGGCCTAGGGGTCTTCACTGAAGCTTTCTTT.

This clone was counted once. V and J are TRBV28 and TRBJ1-6; TRBD1 is a possible D gene (6 bases). CDR1 MDHEN and CDR2 SYDVKM come from the germline V gene. This CDR3 contains 15 residues. Deletions cut 3 bases from V and 13 bases from J, with 19 bases between. The CDR3 DNA is TGTGCCAGCAGTTTTGAACCTACAGGGCGCTACCCCCTCCACTTT. Its protein is CASSFEPTGRYPLHF.

This clone came up many times. J is TRBJ2-7 and V is TRBV6-1, with 8 bases fitting TRBD2. The germline CDR1 and CDR2 sequences are MNHNS and SASEGT. Trimming cost V 7 bases and J 3 bases; bases outside gene matches: 11. This CDR3 is 15 amino acids long. As DNA, the CDR3 is TGTGCCAGCACCCCTTACCGCGGGGGGCACTACGAGCAGTACGTC. Its translation is CASTPYRGGHYEQYV.

The chain is built from TRBV7-9 and TRBJ2-5; D remains ambiguous. V was pared by 1 base and J by 6 bases, with 6 bases between. Germline lookup yields CDR1 SEHNR and CDR2 FQNEAQ (reference sequence). The length of the CDR3 is 12 residues. CDR3 residues: CASSLDSKTQYF. The CDR3 DNA follows: TGTGCCAGCAGCTTAGATTCCAAGACCCAGTACTTC.